Shown below are 24 T cell receptor beta chains from a single sample sequenced in a study of T cell repertoires in cytomegalovirus infection. Antigen specificity for these receptors is unknown. TCRdb passed the reads through MiXCR, listing each CDR3 protein once. The table shows around 570,000 distinct CDR3 sequences, with roughly 43% occurring only once. The material was cultured PBMCs, obtained from culture after CMV antigen stimulation. The receptors shown here come from a human donor in good health (CMV status not recorded). Some clones in this sample may be carry-over from other donors' samples.

This chain uses TRBV5-1 with TRBJ2-5; TRBD2 agrees at 13 bases. The CDR3 extends over 16 amino acids. Germline V lookup: CDR1 SGHRS, CDR2 YFSETQ. J lost 9 bases, V lost 4 bases, and 12 bases had no gene match. The CDR3 sequence: CASSPGLAGAQGAQYF. DNA of the CDR3: TGCGCCAGCAGCCCCGGACTAGCGGGGGCCCAGGGGGCCCAGTACTTC.

This clonotype was seen only a few times. The chain is built from TRBV12-5 and TRBJ2-1; no firm D call. With 5 bases removed from V and 3 bases from J, the gap between germline ends came to 8 bases. CDR1 and CDR2 from the germline V gene are LGHNT and FRNRAP. The CDR3 runs to 13 residues. CDR3 in amino acids: CASGPPGYNEQFF. As DNA, the CDR3 is TGTGCTAGTGGTCCCCCGGGCTACAATGAGCAGTTCTTC.

Only a few counts were recorded for this clonotype. The chain links TRBV7-2 to TRBJ2-1; 11 bases align to TRBD2. The J segment lost 0 bases and the V segment lost 4 bases, leaving 2 bases of the junction unmatched. CDR1 and CDR2 from the germline V gene are SGHTA and FQGNSA. This CDR3 is built from 16 residues. The CDR3 is CASSSLAGGSYNEQFF. DNA for the CDR3: TGTGCCAGCAGCTCCCTAGCGGGGGGCTCCTACAATGAGCAGTTCTTC.

This clonotype was counted only a few times. This rearrangement joins TRBV7-9 to TRBJ2-3; 8 bases line up with TRBD2. This CDR3 spans 15 amino acids. Germline loops: CDR1 SEHNR, CDR2 FQNEAQ (reference sequence). V gave up 5 bases and J gave up 3 bases; unmatched junction bases: 7. As DNA, the CDR3 is TGTGCCAGCAGCCCACCGGGGGGGGATACAGATACGCAGTATTTT. It translates to CASSPPGGDTDTQYF.

This clonotype was observed at least ten times. The chain uses TRBV7-2 and TRBJ1-2; 7 bases are shared with TRBD1. The V and J ends lost 5 bases and 8 bases, in that order; junction bases with no gene match: 8. Germline assignment: CDR1 SGHTA and CDR2 FQGNSA. The CDR3 sequence is 13 residues long. The CDR3 is CASSADREGGYTF. The CDR3 DNA is TGTGCCAGCAGCGCTGACAGGGAGGGAGGCTACACCTTC.

The V call is TRBV15, the J call TRBJ2-3; 7 bases line up with TRBD1. In germline, CDR1 is LNHNV, CDR2 YYDKDF (reference sequence). After removal of 0 bases from V and 10 bases from J, the junction contained 13 bases not matched to a gene. CDR3 length equals 16 residues. In DNA form, the CDR3 reads TGTGCCACCAGCAGAGACGCAGGGGGACGAGGTGATCCGCAGTATTTT. Translating gives CATSRDAGGRGDPQYF.

The chain links TRBV5-1 to TRBJ2-2; D possibly uses TRBD1 or TRBD2 (6 bases each). Trimming took 5 bases from V and 1 from J, leaving 15 bases between them. The germline V gene has CDR1 SGHRS and CDR2 YFSETQ. This CDR3 comprises 16 residues. The CDR3 loop reads CASRRSGAQNTGELFF. DNA of the CDR3: TGCGCCAGCAGAAGGTCGGGGGCTCAGAACACCGGGGAGCTGTTTTTT.

This clonotype came up a few times. The gene calls are TRBV7-2 and TRBJ2-7; D is perhaps TRBD1 (5 bases). Trimming took off 2 bases at V and 2 bases at J, with 10 bases between the two ends. There are 14 residues in the CDR3. Germline V gene lookup returns CDR1 SGHTA and CDR2 FQGNSA. The CDR3 loop reads CASSLRVGPYEQYF. The CDR3 DNA reads as TGTGCCAGCAGCTTAAGGGTGGGGCCCTACGAGCAGTACTTC.

The chain couples TRBV5-1 to TRBJ2-2; 9 nucleotides match TRBD1. From germline, CDR1 is SGHRS and CDR2 YFSETQ. Trimming cost V 5 bases and J 1 base; bases outside gene matches: 6. CDR3 length: 16 residues. CDR3 nucleotide sequence: TGCGCCAGCAGGAAACCGGGACAGGGGAACACCGGGGAGCTGTTTTTT. The encoded protein is CASRKPGQGNTGELFF.

Ten or more counts support this clonotype. This chain uses TRBV7-2 with TRBJ2-3, with TRBD1 matching over 10 bases. CDR1 is SGHTA, CDR2 FQGNSA, per germline. V lost 3 bases, J lost 2 bases, and 2 bases stayed unmatched. The CDR3 loop spans 15 amino acids. Here the CDR3 reads CASSLTGGLTDTQYF. The CDR3 DNA follows: TGTGCCAGCAGCTTGACAGGGGGCCTCACAGATACGCAGTATTTT.

The DNA of the CDR3 is TGTGCCATCAGTGATATAGGGGGCCTAGGGGCCAGTGCCTACGAGCAGTACTTC. Translated: CAISDIGGLGASAYEQYF. The chain links TRBV10-3 to TRBJ2-7, with 7 bases aligning to TRBD1. This CDR3 contains 18 residues. The V gene end was trimmed by 3 bases and the J gene end by 2 bases; junction bases not matched to a gene: 16. CDR1 ENHRY and CDR2 SYGVKD come from the germline V gene.

There are a few counts of this clonotype. The rearrangement joins TRBV15 to TRBJ2-7; TRBD2 agrees at 7 bases. From germline, CDR1 is LNHNV and CDR2 YYDKDF (reference sequence). The CDR3 contains 15 residues. Trimming removed 1 base from V and 3 bases from J; junction bases left unmatched: 6. The DNA of the CDR3 is TGTGCCACCAGCAGAGCCGGCGGGGGTAGCTACGAGCAGTACTTC. It is translated as CATSRAGGGSYEQYF. The full variable domain, its missing parts supplied by reference TRBV15 and TRBJ2-7, is DAMVIQNPRYQVTQFGKPVTLSCSQTLNHNVMYWYQQKSSQAPKLLFHYYDKDFNNEADTPDNFQSRRPNTSFCFLDIRSPGLGDTAMYLCATSRAGGGSYEQYFGPGTRLTVT.

The chain has TRBV7-2 and TRBJ2-7; TRBD2 matches at 14 bases. Germline V gene data show CDR1 as SGHTA and CDR2 as FQGNSA. Losses at the gene ends were 4 bases for V and 2 bases for J; bases not matched to a gene: 10. CDR3 length: 18 residues. The CDR3: CASSSATSGRVTTYEQYF. For the CDR3, the DNA is TGTGCCAGCAGCTCCGCGACTAGCGGGAGGGTTACCACCTACGAGCAGTACTTC.

This clonotype was seen only a few times. The J gene is TRBJ2-3, the V gene TRBV20-1; 12 nucleotides agree with TRBD1. With 5 bases clipped from V and 3 bases from J, the junction kept 3 bases outside the gene matches. Germline assignment: CDR1 DFQATT and CDR2 SNEGSKA (reference sequence). This CDR3 is built from 14 residues. The CDR3 DNA sequence: TGCAGTGCTCCGGGACAGGGGGCAACAGATACGCAGTATTTT. Translation: CSAPGQGATDTQYF.

The V gene is TRBV7-2, the J gene TRBJ1-2; the D is unclear. The CDR3 contains 13 residues. Looked up from germline, CDR1 is SGHTA and CDR2 is FQGNSA. Trimming stripped 3 bases from V and 4 bases from J, with 9 bases between. CDR3 sequence (DNA): TGTGCCAGCAGCTTGTCCGTCCTCTATGGCTACACCTTC. It is translated as CASSLSVLYGYTF. Using reference TRBV7-2 and TRBJ1-2 for the parts outside the CDR3, the full variable domain is GAGVSQSPSNKVTEKGKDVELRCDPISGHTALYWYRQSLGQGLEFLIYFQGNSAPDKSGLPSDRFSAERTGGSVSTLTIQRTQQEDSAVYLCASSLSVLYGYTFGSGTRLTVV.

The chain has TRBV7-9 and TRBJ2-3; no clear D. CDR1 is SEHNR and CDR2 is FQNEAQ in the germline V gene (reference sequence). V lost 2 bases and J lost 2, with 11 bases in between. This CDR3 has 15 amino acids. The CDR3 DNA follows: TGTGCCAGCAGCTTATATCGAGACACCACAGATACGCAGTATTTT. Its translation is CASSLYRDTTDTQYF.

The rearrangement links TRBV4-1 to TRBJ1-2; TRBD1 aligns across 10 bases. CDR1 and CDR2 (germline): MGHRA, YSYEKL. CDR3 size: 17 residues. The ends lost 0 bases at V and 8 bases at J; junction bases unmatched: 12. CDR3 in amino acids: CASSQDPGTGALSGYTF. The DNA of the CDR3 is TGCGCCAGCAGCCAAGATCCCGGGACAGGGGCCCTATCCGGCTACACCTTC.

This sequence joins TRBV5-5 and TRBJ2-2; 10 bases are a match to TRBD1. V was pared by 5 bases and J by 4 bases, with 8 bases of the junction left unmatched. The germline V gene encodes CDR1 SGHKS and CDR2 YYEKEE (reference sequence). The CDR3 contains 16 residues. The CDR3 loop reads CASRWDRGVSTGELFF. As DNA, the CDR3 is TGTGCCAGCAGGTGGGACAGGGGCGTAAGCACCGGGGAGCTGTTTTTT. Together with reference TRBV5-5 and TRBJ2-2, the CDR3 gives the full variable domain: DAGVTQSPTHLIKTRGQQVTLRCSPISGHKSVSWYQQVLGQGPQFIFQYYEKEERGRGNFPDRFSARQFPNYSSELNVNALLLGDSALYLCASRWDRGVSTGELFFGEGSRLTVL.

The chain joins TRBV5-1 to TRBJ2-1; TRBD1 agrees at 9 bases. V lost 5 bases to trimming and J lost 4 bases; unmatched junction nucleotides: 7. There are 15 residues in the CDR3. Germline loops: CDR1 SGHRS, CDR2 YFSETQ. CDR3 in amino acids: CASSFTGGDYNEQFF. In DNA, the CDR3 is TGCGCCAGCAGTTTCACAGGGGGCGATTACAATGAGCAGTTCTTC.

This clonotype occurred a few times. J is TRBJ2-3 and V is TRBV5-1; no reliable D call. Per the germline V gene, CDR1 is SGHRS and CDR2 is YFSETQ. The CDR3 is 14 amino acids. Trimming cost V 3 bases and J 3 bases, with 11 bases left between them. The CDR3 loop reads CASSSRPETDTQYF. CDR3 coding DNA: TGCGCCAGCAGCTCTCGGCCCGAAACAGATACGCAGTATTTT. The variable domain in full, completed from reference TRBV5-1 and TRBJ2-3, reads KAGVTQTPRYLIKTRGQQVTLSCSPISGHRSVSWYQQTPGQGLQFLFEYFSETQRNKGNFPGRFSGRQFSNSRSEMNVSTLELGDSALYLCASSSRPETDTQYFGPGTRLTVL.

In its sample, this clonotype was seen a few times. The genes are TRBV6-1 and TRBJ2-7; possibly TRBD2 for D (5 bases). Germline V gene sequence: CDR1 MNHNS, CDR2 SASEGT. The CDR3 has 14 amino acids. With 6 bases removed from V and 2 bases from J, the gap between germline ends came to 14 bases. The CDR3, as DNA: TGTGCCAGCAGCGCACTAGGCAAACCCTACGAGCAGTACTTC. Its protein product is CASSALGKPYEQYF.

This clonotype was counted a few times. The chain employs TRBV7-8 and TRBJ2-3; TRBD1 aligns across 9 bases. Germline lookup yields CDR1 SGHVS and CDR2 FQNEAQ. This CDR3 has 13 residues. V lost 5 bases and J lost 5; bases outside the gene matches: 2. CDR3 region: CASSMGQGDTQYF. CDR3 coding DNA: TGTGCCAGCAGCATGGGACAGGGAGATACGCAGTATTTT.

In its sample, this clonotype was seen a few times. This chain joins TRBV10-3 and TRBJ2-7; tentatively, D is TRBD1 or TRBD2 (5 bases each). Trimming removed 8 bases at V and 2 bases at J, with 13 bases between. The germline V gene encodes CDR1 ENHRY and CDR2 SYGVKD. The CDR3 spans 13 residues. The CDR3 region is CAISGPTPYEQYF. The CDR3 nucleotides are TGTGCCATCTCGGGACCTACGCCCTACGAGCAGTACTTC.

This clonotype has just a few counts. This CDR3 reads CASSPRGSGVGETQYF. The CDR3 nucleotides read TGTGCCAGCAGCCCCCGGGGTAGCGGGGTCGGGGAGACCCAGTACTTC. This chain joins TRBV7-9 and TRBJ2-5, with 8 bases that match TRBD2. J was trimmed by 5 bases and V by 5 bases; bases with no gene match: 13. This CDR3 contains 16 residues. Germline assignment: CDR1 SEHNR and CDR2 FQNEAQ (reference sequence).